Shown below are 13 T cell receptor beta chains from a single sample sequenced in a study of tumor and adjacent non-tumor tissue in lung cancer. This sample's RNA came from whole unsorted tissue. The library came from three nested PCR rounds adapted from ARM-PCR protocols. TCRdb re-called the multiplex PCR reads with MiXCR, one entry per CDR3 protein. The data show 200,000 to 250,000 distinct CDR3 sequences, 71% seen once. The specimen was lung tumor tissue. These receptors were taken from a man in his sixties with non-small cell lung cancer.

The chain employs TRBV4-1 and TRBJ2-3; 7 bases match TRBD1. CDR1 and CDR2 (germline): MGHRA, YSYEKL. V dropped 5 bases and J dropped 4; count of bases not matched to a gene: 9. This CDR3 is 15 amino acids long. CDR3 in amino acids: CASSVGTAKSDTQYF. Written as DNA, the CDR3 is TGCGCCAGCAGCGTTGGGACAGCCAAGTCAGATACGCAGTATTTT.

In its sample, this clonotype was seen many times. The chain employs TRBV29-1 and TRBJ1-4; possible D gene TRBD1, 5 bases. The CDR3 loop spans 12 amino acids. Germline V lookup: CDR1 SQVTM, CDR2 ANQGSEA. Trimming stripped 7 bases from V and 8 bases from J, with 14 bases between. The CDR3 coding sequence is TGCAGCGCCGCAGGGTTTACGGAAAAACTGTTTTTT. This codes for CSAAGFTEKLFF.

V gene TRBV4-2 combines with J gene TRBJ2-2, with D possibly matching TRBD2 (5 bases). This CDR3 spans 11 amino acids. With 10 bases removed from V and 11 bases from J, the gap between germline ends came to 14 bases. Germline V gives CDR1 LGHNA, CDR2 YNFKEQ. The CDR3 region is CATGVGSELFF. The CDR3, as DNA: TGTGCCACCGGGGTAGGATCCGAGCTGTTTTTT.

As to this clonotype: Its ends do not fully match the called genes, so a read error is possible. This rearrangement joins TRBV20-1 to TRBJ2-3; TRBD2 matches 8 bases. Germline-derived CDR1 and CDR2 are DFQATT and SNEGSKA (reference sequence). This CDR3 has 16 amino acids. The CDR3 sequence: CCAWGKGRGGTYTQYF. The CDR3 region has the DNA TGCTGTGCTTGGGGGAAGGGACGGGGGGGCACATATACGCAGTATTTT.

V usage is TRBV20-1 and J usage is TRBJ2-1; the match to TRBD2 covers 8 bases. The CDR3 covers 14 residues. Germline assignment: CDR1 DFQATT and CDR2 SNEGSKA (reference sequence). The trim removed 8 bases at V and 7 bases at J, leaving 13 bases unmatched. CDR3 residues: CSREAGVGGNEQFF. The CDR3 nucleotides read TGCAGTCGAGAAGCGGGAGTGGGGGGAAATGAGCAGTTCTTC.

The chain couples TRBV12-3 or TRBV12-4 to TRBJ1-1, with D perhaps TRBD1 (5 bases). Trimming removed 4 bases at V and 0 bases at J, with 12 bases between. CDR3 size: 15 residues. The CDR3 sequence: CASSSQAWMNTEAFF. The DNA of the CDR3 is TGTGCCAGCAGTTCACAGGCGTGGATGAACACTGAAGCTTTCTTT.

In its sample, this clonotype was seen many times. The CDR3 spells CASSLDGVPSNTEAFF. The CDR3 nucleotides read TGTGCCAGCAGCTTGGATGGGGTACCCTCGAACACTGAAGCTTTCTTT. The chain links TRBV5-5 to TRBJ1-1; no reliable D call. Germline V gives CDR1 SGHKS, CDR2 YYEKEE (reference sequence). This CDR3 has 16 residues. The ends were cut back, 0 bases at V and 1 base at J, with 13 bases in the middle.

About this clonotype itself: A read error may account for a junction end that differs from germline. The J gene is TRBJ1-1, the V gene TRBV5-4; D ambiguous. The CDR3 totals 14 residues. CDR1 SGHNT and CDR2 YYREEE come from the germline V gene (reference sequence). As DNA, the CDR3 is TGTGCCTGCAGAGCAGAGGCCTTGAACACTGAAGCTTTCTTT. It translates to CACRAEALNTEAFF.

A remark on this clonotype: One end of the junction is discordant with germline, which a read error may explain. The chain links TRBV11-3 to TRBJ2-5; no firm D call. CDR1 is SGHNT and CDR2 is YENEEA in the germline V gene. The CDR3 consists of 13 residues. The CDR3 loop reads CAGSPSVGETQYF. CDR3 nucleotides: TGTGCCGGCAGCCCAAGCGTAGGAGAGACTCAGTACTTC.

This clonotype occurred many times. The chain employs TRBV11-3 and TRBJ2-5; 8 nucleotides agree with TRBD1. Germline values: CDR1 SGHNT, CDR2 YENEEA. Trimming took 5 bases from V and 1 from J; bases not matched to a gene: 0. The CDR3 contains 13 residues. CDR3 sequence reads: CASSGTGQETQYF. Here the CDR3 DNA reads TGTGCCAGCAGCGGGACAGGCCAAGAGACCCAGTACTTC.

As regards this clonotype: A much larger clone differs from this one at a single base, so this may be a read error. V gene TRBV29-1 combines with J gene TRBJ2-1; 9 nucleotides line up with TRBD2. CDR1 is SQVTM, CDR2 ANQGSEA, per germline. The CDR3 totals 15 residues. The CDR3 nucleotides read TGCAGCTTTGAAGGTTCGGTAGCGGGAGAGGGGGAGCAGTTCTTC. This translates into CSFEGSVAGEGEQFF.

This clonotype was found once. The chain employs TRBV4-3 and TRBJ1-1; D is possibly TRBD1 (6 bases). The CDR3 covers 13 residues. Looked up from germline, CDR1 is LGHNA and CDR2 is YSLEER. Trimming left V 6 bases short and J 3 bases short, with 11 bases between. The CDR3 loop reads CASSTGSDTEAFF. The DNA of the CDR3 is TGCGCCAGCAGTACAGGGTCGGACACTGAAGCTTTCTTT.

This chain links TRBV10-1 with TRBJ2-1; 10 bases align to TRBD2. J was trimmed by 14 bases and V by 3 bases; bases with no gene match: 10. Germline V CDR1 and CDR2: WNHNN, SYGVQD (reference sequence). The length of the CDR3 is 14 residues. The CDR3: CASSDSNSGRFKFF. In DNA form, the CDR3 reads TGCGCCAGCAGTGATTCCAATAGCGGGAGGTTTAAGTTCTTC.